Below are 2 T cell receptor beta chains sequenced from a single sample in a study of shared clonotypes between healthy human individuals. Selected positively for CCR7 and CD45RO-negative, naive CD8 cells excluded terminally differentiated effector memory CD45RA+ cells. Produced via immunoSEQ multiplex PCR; TCRdb's table is partial and in-frame only. The sample lists about 2,100,000 clones; 85% to 95% were seen once. The specimen was naive CD8+ T cells from PBMCs. The receptors were sampled from a man aged 18 to 30 in good health. Some clones in this sample may be carry-over from other donors' samples.

The chain couples TRBV7-2 to TRBJ2-1, with D possibly matching TRBD2 (6 bases). V was cut by 8 bases and J by 6 bases, with 14 bases left in between. CDR1 and CDR2 (germline): SGHTA, FQGNSA. The CDR3 loop spans 13 amino acids. In nucleotides, the CDR3 is TGTGCCAGCGGATCGGGACTTTTCAATGAGCAGTTCTTC. Its protein is CASGSGLFNEQFF.

The chain uses TRBV28 and TRBJ2-7, with TRBD2 as a possible D gene (5 bases). V gave up 5 bases and J gave up 2 bases, with 13 bases separating them. This CDR3 contains 14 residues. CDR1 MDHEN and CDR2 SYDVKM come from the germline V gene. The CDR3 DNA reads as TGTGCCAGCAGTCAGGCCACTAGTCCCTACGAGCAGTACTTC. Translation gives CASSQATSPYEQYF.